This T cell receptor beta chain was identified during a study of regulatory T cells in long-lasting Graves disease. CDR3-region Arm-PCR and iRepertoire HTBI primers produced the TCR beta libraries. Using its own MiXCR run on the multiplex PCR reads, TCRdb lists one record per CDR3 protein. The sample records some 370,000 distinct CDR3 sequences, 20% being singletons. Stated time point: persistent/refractory GD, antithyroid drugs over 5 years with positive TRAb. Scientists built the TCR library using RNA that was extracted from PBMCs. Into tubes containing EDTA, approximately 9 milliliters of peripheral blood were drawn. Germline V CDR1 and CDR2: LGHDT, YNNKEL (reference sequence). This CDR3 comprises 15 residues. The germline V and J ends were trimmed by 1 base and 4 bases, with 13 bases remaining between them. At least ten counts were recorded for this clonotype.

This sequence joins TRBV3-1 and TRBJ1-2; maybe TRBD1 (6 bases). This TCR came from a female donor with Graves disease. This material consisted of peripheral blood mononuclear cells (PBMCs), taken when the disease was refractory, from a patient treated with antithyroid drugs. CDR3 in DNA: TGTGCCAGCAGCCAAGCGGGGGGGCAAAGCTATGGCTACACCTTC. It yields the protein CASSQAGGQSYGYTF.